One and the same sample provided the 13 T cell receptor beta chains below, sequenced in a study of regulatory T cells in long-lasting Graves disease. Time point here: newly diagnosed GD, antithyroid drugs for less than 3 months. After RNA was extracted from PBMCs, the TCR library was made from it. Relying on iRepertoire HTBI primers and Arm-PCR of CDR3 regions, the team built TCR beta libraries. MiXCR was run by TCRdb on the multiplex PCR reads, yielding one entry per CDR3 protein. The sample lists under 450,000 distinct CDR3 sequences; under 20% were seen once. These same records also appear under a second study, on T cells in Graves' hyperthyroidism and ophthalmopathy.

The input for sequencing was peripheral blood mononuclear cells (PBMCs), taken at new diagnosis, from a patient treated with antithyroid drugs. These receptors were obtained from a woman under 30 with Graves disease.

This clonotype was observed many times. The CDR3 DNA reads TGCAGTGCCTTAGTCGAGGGAGACTATAGCAATCAGCCCCAGCATTTT. Encoded protein: CSALVEGDYSNQPQHF. The chain has TRBV20-1 and TRBJ1-5; D ambiguous. The CDR3 is 16 amino acids. The germline V gene encodes CDR1 DFQATT and CDR2 SNEGSKA (reference sequence). Trimming took 6 bases from V and 0 from J, leaving 18 bases between them.

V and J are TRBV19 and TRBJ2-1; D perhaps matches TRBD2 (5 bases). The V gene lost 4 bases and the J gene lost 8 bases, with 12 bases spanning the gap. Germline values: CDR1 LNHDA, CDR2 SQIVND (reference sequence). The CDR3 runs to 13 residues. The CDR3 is CASSRRAADEQFF. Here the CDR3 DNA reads TGTGCCAGTAGTAGGCGGGCGGCCGATGAGCAGTTCTTC.

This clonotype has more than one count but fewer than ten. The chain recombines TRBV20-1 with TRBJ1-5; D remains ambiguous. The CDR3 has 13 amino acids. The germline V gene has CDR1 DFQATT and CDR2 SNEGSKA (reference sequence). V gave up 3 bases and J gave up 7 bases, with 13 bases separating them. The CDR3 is CSASGSRDQPQHF. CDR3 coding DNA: TGCAGTGCTAGTGGCAGTCGAGACCAGCCCCAGCATTTT.

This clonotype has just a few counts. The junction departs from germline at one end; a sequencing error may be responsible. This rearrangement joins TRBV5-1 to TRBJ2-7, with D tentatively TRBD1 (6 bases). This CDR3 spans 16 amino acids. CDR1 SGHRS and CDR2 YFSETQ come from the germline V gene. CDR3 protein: CANSLGHRQVTYEQYF. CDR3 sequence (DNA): TGCGCCAACAGCTTGGGGCATCGACAGGTCACCTACGAGCAGTACTTC. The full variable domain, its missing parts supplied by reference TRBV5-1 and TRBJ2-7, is KAGVTQTPRYLIKTRGQQVTLSCSPISGHRSVSWYQQTPGQGLQFLFEYFSETQRNKGNFPGRFSGRQFSNSRSEMNVSTLELGDSALYLCANSLGHRQVTYEQYFGPGTRLTVT.

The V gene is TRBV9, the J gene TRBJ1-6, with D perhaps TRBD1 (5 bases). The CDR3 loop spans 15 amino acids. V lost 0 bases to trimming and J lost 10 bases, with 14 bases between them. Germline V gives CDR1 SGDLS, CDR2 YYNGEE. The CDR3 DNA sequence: TGTGCCAGCAGCGTAGGGGGTGACAGAGGCTCACCCCTCCACTTT. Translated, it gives CASSVGGDRGSPLHF.

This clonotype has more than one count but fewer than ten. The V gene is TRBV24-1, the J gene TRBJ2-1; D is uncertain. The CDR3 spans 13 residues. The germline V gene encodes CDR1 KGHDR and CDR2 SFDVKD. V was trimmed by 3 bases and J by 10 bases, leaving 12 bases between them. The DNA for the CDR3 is TGTGCCACCAGTGATCCCATCCTGGCGGAGCAGTTCTTC. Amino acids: CATSDPILAEQFF.

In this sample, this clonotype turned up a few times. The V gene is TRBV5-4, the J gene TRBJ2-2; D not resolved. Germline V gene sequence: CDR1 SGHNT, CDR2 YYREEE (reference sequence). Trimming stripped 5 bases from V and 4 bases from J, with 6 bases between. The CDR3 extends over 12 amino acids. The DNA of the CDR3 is TGTGCCAGCAGACGCACCACCGGGGAGCTGTTTTTT. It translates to CASRRTTGELFF.

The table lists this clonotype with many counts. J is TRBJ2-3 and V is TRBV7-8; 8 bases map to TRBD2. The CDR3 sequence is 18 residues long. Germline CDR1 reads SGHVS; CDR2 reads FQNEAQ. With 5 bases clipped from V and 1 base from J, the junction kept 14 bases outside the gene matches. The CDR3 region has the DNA TGTGCCAGCAGCCCCAACGTCTTAGCGGGGAGTCGCACAGATACGCAGTATTTT. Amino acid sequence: CASSPNVLAGSRTDTQYF.

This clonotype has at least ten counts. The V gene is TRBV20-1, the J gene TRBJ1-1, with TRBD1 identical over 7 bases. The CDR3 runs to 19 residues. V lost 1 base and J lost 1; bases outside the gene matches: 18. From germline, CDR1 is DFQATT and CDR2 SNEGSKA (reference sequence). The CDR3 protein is CSARVPWGRDAGGNTEAFF. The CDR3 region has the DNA TGCAGTGCTAGAGTCCCCTGGGGCAGGGACGCAGGGGGGAACACTGAAGCTTTCTTT.

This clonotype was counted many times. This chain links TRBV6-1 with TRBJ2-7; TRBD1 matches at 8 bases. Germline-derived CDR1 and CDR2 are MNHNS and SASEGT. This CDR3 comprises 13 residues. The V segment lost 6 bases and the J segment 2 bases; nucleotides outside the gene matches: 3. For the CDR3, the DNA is TGTGCCAGCAGATCGGACAGGGCCTACGAGCAGTACTTC. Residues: CASRSDRAYEQYF.

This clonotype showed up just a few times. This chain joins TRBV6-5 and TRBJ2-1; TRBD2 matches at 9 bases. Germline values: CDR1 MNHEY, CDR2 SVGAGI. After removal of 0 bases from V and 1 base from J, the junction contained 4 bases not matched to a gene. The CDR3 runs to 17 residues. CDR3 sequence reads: CASSYSSAGGSYNEQFF. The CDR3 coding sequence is TGTGCCAGCAGTTACTCGAGTGCGGGAGGGTCCTACAATGAGCAGTTCTTC.

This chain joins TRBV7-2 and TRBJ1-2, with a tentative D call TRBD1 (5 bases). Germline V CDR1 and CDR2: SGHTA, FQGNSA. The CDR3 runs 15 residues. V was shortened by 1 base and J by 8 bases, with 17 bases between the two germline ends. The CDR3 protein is CASSLETGTSYGYTF. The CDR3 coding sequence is TGTGCCAGCAGCTTAGAAACAGGTACCTCCTACGGCTACACCTTC.

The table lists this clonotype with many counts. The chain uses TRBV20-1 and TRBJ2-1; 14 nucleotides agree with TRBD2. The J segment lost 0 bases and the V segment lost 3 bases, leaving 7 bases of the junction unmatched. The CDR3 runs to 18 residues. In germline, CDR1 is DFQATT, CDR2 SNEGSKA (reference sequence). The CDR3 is CSASGGGTSGSSYNEQFF. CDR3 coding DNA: TGCAGTGCTAGTGGCGGTGGGACTAGCGGGAGCTCCTACAATGAGCAGTTCTTC.